The rows below give T cell receptor beta chains drawn from one sample of a study of blood T cell repertoires in COVID-19. Measured with immunoSEQ multiplex PCR; TCRdb has only the in-frame clones, and not every one. The sample has 110,000 or so clones, 86% seen once; the top ten hold approximately 7.9%. Sequencing used peripheral blood. The receptor set was obtained from a man aged 70 or older who had recovered from COVID-19. Both conserved end residues are part of each CDR3. Each record gives: J gene, D gene, CDR3 length, V gene, clone size, CDR3 protein, CDR3 DNA. A D gene is named only where the DNA matches it firmly. Expanded clones get a size class; other rows say once, few or many, or leave the size out.

>TRBJ1-5|-|15|TRBV30|-
CAWSARGQINQPQHF
TGTGCCTGGAGTGCTCGTGGACAGATCAATCAGCCCCAGCATTTT
>TRBJ1-1|TRBD1|14|TRBV11-3|-
CASSPGQAATEAFF
TGTGCCAGCAGCCCGGGACAGGCTGCCACTGAAGCTTTCTTT
>TRBJ2-3|-|15|TRBV4-2|-
CASSPRDLSTDTQYF
TGTGCCAGCAGCCCCCGGGACTTGAGCACAGATACGCAGTATTTT
>TRBJ2-7|TRBD2|15|TRBV7-9|-
CASSPPSGGRNEQYF
TGTGCCAGCAGCCCCCCCAGCGGGGGGAGGAACGAGCAGTACTTC
>TRBJ2-5|TRBD2|16|TRBV11-2|-
CASSPSLAGGQETQYF
TGTGCCAGCAGCCCGTCACTAGCGGGGGGTCAAGAGACCCAGTACTTC
>TRBJ2-2|-|16|TRBV9|-
CASSVDPGLASGELFF
TGTGCCAGCAGCGTCGATCCCGGGCTAGCGTCCGGGGAGCTGTTTTTT
>TRBJ1-5|TRBD1|16|TRBV28|-
CASSQPGQGARQPQHF
TGTGCCAGCAGCCAACCGGGACAGGGGGCGAGGCAGCCCCAGCATTTT
>TRBJ2-2|TRBD1|14|TRBV10-3|-
CAIGRTGITGELFF
TGTGCCATTGGAAGGACAGGGATCACCGGGGAGCTGTTTTTT
>TRBJ2-1|TRBD2|16|TRBV29-1|once
CSVASGTASFYNEQFF
TGCAGCGTCGCTAGCGGGACCGCTTCTTTTTACAATGAGCAGTTCTTC
>TRBJ2-7|TRBD2|13|TRBV18|-
CASAQAGAYEQYF
TGTGCCAGCGCCCAAGCGGGGGCCTACGAGCAGTACTTC